This T cell receptor (beta chain) was profiled in a study of shared clonotypes between healthy human individuals. Every unsorted PBMC PCR replicate was loaded with 300 to 350 ng DNA, around 30,000 T cell genomes. In the study's own analysis: Filtering differed since immunoSEQ provided only junctions, with no quality scores. TCRdb's copy holds only in-frame clones and misses some; the assay was immunoSEQ multiplex PCR. V and J calls and clone size are given by that table; D and trimming were obtained from the DNA. The sample includes about 480,000 clones, 75% to 85% of them seen just once. Concerning this clone: Its antigen remains unidentified.

Study results and caveats: The sampled material consisted only of blood, and tissue repertoires are likely to differ.

Every contributor of samples was a Caucasian grown-up residing in Nashville, Tennessee. Trimming left V 0 bases short and J 0 bases short, with 8 bases between. The CDR3 totals 14 residues. The V gene's germline CDR1 is GTSNPN and CDR2 SVGIG (reference sequence). This receptor was identified in a woman aged 35 to 49 in good health. Some clones in this sample may be carry-over from other donors' samples. Sequencing was done on a sample of PBMCs. The rearrangement joins TRBV30 to TRBJ1-2; no definite D call. The CDR3 region is CAWSVQAANYGYTF. The CDR3 region has the DNA TGTGCCTGGAGTGTACAAGCAGCTAACTATGGCTACACCTTC.